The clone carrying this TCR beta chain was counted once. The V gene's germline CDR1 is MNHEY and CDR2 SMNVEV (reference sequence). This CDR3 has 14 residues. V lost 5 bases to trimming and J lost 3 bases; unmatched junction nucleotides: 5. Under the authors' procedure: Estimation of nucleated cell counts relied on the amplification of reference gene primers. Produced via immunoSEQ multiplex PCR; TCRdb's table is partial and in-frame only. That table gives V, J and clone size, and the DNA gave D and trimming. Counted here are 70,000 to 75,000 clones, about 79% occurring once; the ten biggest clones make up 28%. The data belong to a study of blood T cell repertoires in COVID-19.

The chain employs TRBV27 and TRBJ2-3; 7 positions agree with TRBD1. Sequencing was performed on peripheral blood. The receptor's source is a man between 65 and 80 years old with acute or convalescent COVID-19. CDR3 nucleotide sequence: TGTGCCAGCAGTCAGGACAGGAAAACAGATACGCAGTATTTT. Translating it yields CASSQDRKTDTQYF.